Here is one T cell receptor beta chain with its context. The data originate from a study of blood T cell repertoires in COVID-19. For the study at large: Samples came from the United States, Italy and Spain, spanning acute and convalescent COVID-19.

Clones were read by immunoSEQ multiplex PCR, and TCRdb kept only the in-frame ones, dropping some. The data show roughly 59,000 clones, about 83% seen once. Trimming took off 5 bases at V and 6 bases at J, with 14 bases between the two ends. The germline V gene encodes CDR1 MDHEN and CDR2 SYDVKM. This CDR3 has 13 amino acids. Sequencing was performed on peripheral blood. The chain employs TRBV28 and TRBJ2-7; D may be TRBD2 (7 bases). This TCR was recovered from a human donor in a cohort sampled during active COVID-19. CDR3 sequence (DNA): TGTGCCAGCAGTAACCTGGGGGGGGCCGAGCAGTACTTC. Translated, it gives CASSNLGGAEQYF.